The 2 T cell receptor beta chains in this list originate from one sample, sequenced in a study of CD8 T cells in ankylosing spondylitis. TCRdb analysed the 5' RACE reads with MiXCR anew, one entry per CDR3 protein. The repertoire includes tens of thousands of distinct CDR3 sequences, roughly 9.6% of them detected once, and approximately 1.4% sits in the top ten. Input material: blood, either unsorted or a sorted T cell fraction (not recorded which). The receptors were gathered from a male donor with ankylosing spondylitis or in good health (not recorded which).

This clonotype was detected ten times or more. The CDR3 bases are TGCAGTGCCAACGACAGGGACATATACACCGGGGAGCTGTTTTTT. This codes for CSANDRDIYTGELFF. The chain couples TRBV20-1 to TRBJ2-2; 7 nucleotides line up with TRBD1. Germline V lookup: CDR1 DFQATT, CDR2 SNEGSKA (reference sequence). V shed 6 bases and J 3 bases; nucleotides not matched to a gene: 10. The CDR3 spans 15 residues.

This clonotype was found a few times. The V and J genes are TRBV25-1 and TRBJ1-2, with a weak D call TRBD1 (6 bases). CDR3 size: 17 residues. CDR1 and CDR2 (germline): MGHDK, SYGVNS. The ends were cut back, 4 bases at V and 4 bases at J, with 22 bases in the middle. This CDR3 is CASSAQAGAGSSYGYTF. The CDR3 bases are TGTGCCAGCAGTGCCCAGGCAGGGGCGGGTTCCAGCTATGGCTACACCTTC.